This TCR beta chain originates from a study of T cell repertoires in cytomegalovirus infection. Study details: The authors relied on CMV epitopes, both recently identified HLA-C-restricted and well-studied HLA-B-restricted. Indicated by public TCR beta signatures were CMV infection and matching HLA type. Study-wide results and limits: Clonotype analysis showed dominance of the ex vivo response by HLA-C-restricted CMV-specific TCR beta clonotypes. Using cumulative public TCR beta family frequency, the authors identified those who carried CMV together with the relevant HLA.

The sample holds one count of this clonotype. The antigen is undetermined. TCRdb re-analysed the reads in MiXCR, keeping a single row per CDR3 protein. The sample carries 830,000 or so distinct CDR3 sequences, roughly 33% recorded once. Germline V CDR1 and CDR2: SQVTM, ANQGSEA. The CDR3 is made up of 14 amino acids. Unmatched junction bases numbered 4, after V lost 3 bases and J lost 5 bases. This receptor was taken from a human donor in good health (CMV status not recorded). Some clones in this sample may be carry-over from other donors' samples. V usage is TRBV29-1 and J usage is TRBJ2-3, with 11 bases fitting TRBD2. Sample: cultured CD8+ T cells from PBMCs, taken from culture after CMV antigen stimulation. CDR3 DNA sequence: TGCAGCGTTGAGGCGCTAGCGGGGGGAGATACGCAGTATTTT. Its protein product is CSVEALAGGDTQYF.